What follows are 7 T cell receptor beta chains derived from one specimen sequenced in a study of Tregs in tolerant kidney transplant recipients. Sequencing was performed with immunoSEQ multiplex PCR; in TCRdb, only in-frame clones are kept and a portion is missing. The sample shows roughly 70,000 clones, 84% of them seen only once. The sequenced material came from CD4+ T cells from blood. These receptor sequences come from a human donor in good health.

The chain combines TRBV6-5 with TRBJ2-7; 9 nucleotides align to TRBD1. Germline-derived CDR1 and CDR2 are MNHEY and SVGAGI. Trimming cost V 6 bases and J 0 bases; bases outside gene matches: 6. CDR3 length equals 15 residues. CDR3 amino acids: CASRRQGESSYEQYF. CDR3 nucleotides: TGTGCCAGCAGACGACAGGGGGAGTCCTCCTACGAGCAGTACTTC.

The chain uses TRBV7-2 and TRBJ1-2, with a possible D match to TRBD1 (5 bases). This CDR3 spans 13 amino acids. V shed 7 bases and J shed 7 bases, with 16 bases lying between them. From germline, CDR1 is SGHTA and CDR2 FQGNSA. CDR3 coding DNA: TGTGCCAGCACCTTGGAGGGGAGGGCTGGCTACACCTTC. Amino acid sequence: CASTLEGRAGYTF. Filled out from reference TRBV7-2 and TRBJ1-2, the complete variable domain reads GAGVSQSPSNKVTEKGKDVELRCDPISGHTALYWYRQSLGQGLEFLIYFQGNSAPDKSGLPSDRFSAERTGGSVSTLTIQRTQQEDSAVYLCASTLEGRAGYTFGSGTRLTVV.

This clone appeared once. The gene calls are TRBV6-4 and TRBJ2-3; TRBD1 aligns across 7 bases. The germline V gene encodes CDR1 MRHNA and CDR2 SNTAGT. The J segment lost 3 bases and the V segment lost 7 bases, leaving 7 bases of the junction unmatched. This CDR3 contains 14 residues. As DNA, the CDR3 is TGTGCCAGCACCCAGATACAGGGGACAGATACGCAGTATTTT. It is translated as CASTQIQGTDTQYF.

This clone was detected only a few times. This chain connects TRBV27 to TRBJ2-2; TRBD2 matches at 8 bases. Germline V gives CDR1 MNHEY, CDR2 SMNVEV (reference sequence). The CDR3 runs to 14 residues. With 6 bases clipped from V and 8 bases from J, the junction kept 8 bases outside the gene matches. CDR3 nucleotide sequence: TGTGCCAGCAGCACTAAGCGGGGGTTGGGGGAGCTGTTTTTT. Its translation: CASSTKRGLGELFF.

This clone was detected once. J is TRBJ2-1 and V is TRBV5-1; 7 bases fit TRBD2. J lost 4 bases, V lost 3 bases, and 4 bases had no gene match. The CDR3 loop spans 14 amino acids. CDR1 and CDR2 from the germline V gene are SGHRS and YFSETQ. CDR3 nucleotide sequence: TGCGCCAGCAGCTCTGTTAGCGGGTACAATGAGCAGTTCTTC. Its translation: CASSSVSGYNEQFF.

CDR3 bases: TGTGCCAGCAGCTTGGACAGGGGAATAACTGAAGCTTTCTTT. This codes for CASSLDRGITEAFF. The chain combines TRBV7-9 with TRBJ1-1; 9 nucleotides line up with TRBD1. CDR3 size: 14 residues. Trimming at V came to 3 bases and at J to 5 bases, leaving 4 bases not matched to a gene. Germline V gene sequence: CDR1 SEHNR, CDR2 FQNEAQ (reference sequence).

A remark on this clone: Other nucleotide sequences in the sample specify the same CDR3. The chain carries TRBV7-3 and TRBJ1-1; D is uncertain. CDR1 is SGHTA, CDR2 FQGTGA, per germline. The CDR3 has 14 residues. Trimming stripped 0 bases from V and 3 bases from J, with 8 bases between. CDR3 nucleotide sequence: TGTGCCAGCAGCTTAACTGGCGGGGACACTGAAGCTTTCTTT. This sequence encodes CASSLTGGDTEAFF.